The present T cell receptor (beta chain) was sequenced within a study of cytomegalovirus exposure and HLA in healthy donors. Germline V gene lookup returns CDR1 SGDLS and CDR2 YYNGEE. The V end lost 7 bases, the J end lost 4 bases, and 12 bases lay between the germline ends. The CDR3 is 13 residues long. The study ran its PCR with 60 Vbeta and 13 Jbeta primers. Libraries were prepared by immunoSEQ multiplex PCR; TCRdb keeps only in-frame clonotypes and omits some of them. The sample has 100,000 to 150,000 clones, around 78% seen once. The sequenced sample was PBMCs. J is TRBJ2-1 and V is TRBV9; D not certain. This TCR came from a middle-aged woman in good health and CMV-seronegative. The CDR3 DNA follows: TGTGCCAGCTCGGAGCAGTCTTACAATGAGCAGTTCTTC. This gives the protein CASSEQSYNEQFF.